These T cell receptor beta chains were read from a single sample in a study of blood T cell repertoires in COVID-19. TCRdb keeps only in-frame clones here, not all; method: immunoSEQ multiplex PCR. The profile shows 250,000 to 300,000 clones, around 82% of them singletons. The material sequenced was peripheral blood. These receptors were collected from a man older than 75 with acute or convalescent COVID-19. The CDR3 runs from the conserved cysteine through the conserved F or W. The D gene is left open where the match is weak. Part of the rows lack a size; the others show once, few, many or a class for expanded clones.

j_call: TRBJ1-1
d_call: -
v_call: TRBV10-1
clone_size: few
cdr3_nt: TGCGCCATTGGGGAGGGTTCCGCTGAAGCTTTCTTT
cdr3_aa: CAIGEGSAEAFF

j_call: TRBJ2-2
d_call: -
v_call: TRBV9
clone_size: -
cdr3_nt: TGTGCCAGCAGCCCAGGAGGGGACGCCGGGGAGCTGTTTTTT
cdr3_aa: CASSPGGDAGELFF

j_call: TRBJ2-5
d_call: -
v_call: TRBV4-1
clone_size: -
cdr3_nt: TGCGCCAGCAGCCAAGGGGGCATGGACTATCAAGAGACCCAGTACTTC
cdr3_aa: CASSQGGMDYQETQYF

j_call: TRBJ2-2
d_call: -
v_call: TRBV6-6
clone_size: -
cdr3_nt: TGTGCCAGCAGTTACCACGGACTGGGGAACACCGGGGAGCTGTTTTTT
cdr3_aa: CASSYHGLGNTGELFF

j_call: TRBJ2-3
d_call: -
v_call: TRBV27
clone_size: -
cdr3_nt: TGTGCCAGCAGTTTTTTAGGGGGGGGGACAGATACGCAGTATTTT
cdr3_aa: CASSFLGGGTDTQYF

j_call: TRBJ2-3
d_call: -
v_call: TRBV5-1
clone_size: -
cdr3_nt: TGCGCCAGCAGCCAGGTCCTCACAGATACGCAGTATTTT
cdr3_aa: CASSQVLTDTQYF

j_call: TRBJ2-1
d_call: -
v_call: TRBV19
clone_size: few
cdr3_nt: TGTGCCAGTAGTATACAAACAGGAGCTTACAATGAGCAGTTCTTC
cdr3_aa: CASSIQTGAYNEQFF

j_call: TRBJ2-1
d_call: TRBD2
v_call: TRBV5-1
clone_size: few
cdr3_nt: TGCGCCAGCAGCTTGAATTCGGCGGGAGCAACCTACAATGAGCAGTTCTTC
cdr3_aa: CASSLNSAGATYNEQFF

j_call: TRBJ2-5
d_call: TRBD2
v_call: TRBV11-1
clone_size: -
cdr3_nt: TGTGCCAGCAGCCCGGGAGGGGAAGAGACCCAGTACTTC
cdr3_aa: CASSPGGEETQYF

j_call: TRBJ2-7
d_call: TRBD1
v_call: TRBV6-5
clone_size: -
cdr3_nt: TGTGCCACGATCGGGACAGCCTCCTACGAGCAGTACTTC
cdr3_aa: CATIGTASYEQYF

j_call: TRBJ2-1
d_call: TRBD1
v_call: TRBV19
clone_size: few
cdr3_nt: TGTGCCAGTAGTATAGGACAGGGTTTCCTCAATGAGCAGTTCTTC
cdr3_aa: CASSIGQGFLNEQFF

j_call: TRBJ2-5
d_call: TRBD2
v_call: TRBV3-1/TRBV3-2
clone_size: -
cdr3_nt: TGTGCCAGCAGCCAAGGTACTAGCGGGGGTTTGGAGACCCAGTACTTC
cdr3_aa: CASSQGTSGGLETQYF

j_call: TRBJ2-7
d_call: TRBD1
v_call: TRBV6-5
clone_size: few
cdr3_nt: TGTGCCAGCGGACCGACAGGGCTTCTCTACGAGCAGTACTTC
cdr3_aa: CASGPTGLLYEQYF

j_call: TRBJ1-4
d_call: -
v_call: TRBV29-1
clone_size: -
cdr3_nt: TGCAGCGTGGCGACAGGAACGGCAACTAATGAAAAACTGTTTTTT
cdr3_aa: CSVATGTATNEKLFF

j_call: TRBJ2-3
d_call: TRBD2
v_call: TRBV10-1
clone_size: -
cdr3_nt: TGCGCCAGCAGTGGGATGACTAGCGGGAGCTCAGATACGCAGTATTTT
cdr3_aa: CASSGMTSGSSDTQYF

j_call: TRBJ2-1
d_call: -
v_call: TRBV28
clone_size: -
cdr3_nt: TGTGCCAGCAACTCGGGGATATACAATGAGCAGTTCTTC
cdr3_aa: CASNSGIYNEQFF

j_call: TRBJ2-7
d_call: TRBD1
v_call: TRBV19
clone_size: -
cdr3_nt: TGTGCCAGTAGTATTAGGGACAGTGCCTACGAGCAGTACTTC
cdr3_aa: CASSIRDSAYEQYF

j_call: TRBJ2-7
d_call: TRBD1
v_call: TRBV18
clone_size: -
cdr3_nt: TGTGCCAGCTCAACAGACCGGGACAGGGGACACGAGCAGTACTTC
cdr3_aa: CASSTDRDRGHEQYF

j_call: TRBJ2-7
d_call: TRBD2
v_call: TRBV7-8
clone_size: -
cdr3_nt: TGTGCCAGCAGCTTACAAGCGGGGGGAACCTACGAGCAGTACTTC
cdr3_aa: CASSLQAGGTYEQYF

j_call: TRBJ2-1
d_call: TRBD2
v_call: TRBV28
clone_size: -
cdr3_nt: TGTGCCAGCAGTTCATCCGGGACTACGTACAATGAGCAGTTCTTC
cdr3_aa: CASSSSGTTYNEQFF

j_call: TRBJ1-6
d_call: -
v_call: TRBV24-1
clone_size: -
cdr3_nt: TGTGCCACCACGAACAGGGATAATTCACCCCTCCACTTT
cdr3_aa: CATTNRDNSPLHF

j_call: TRBJ2-7
d_call: TRBD1
v_call: TRBV5-1
clone_size: -
cdr3_nt: TGCGCCAGCAGCTTGAATTGGCGACAGGGCTTTAACTACGAGCAGTACTTC
cdr3_aa: CASSLNWRQGFNYEQYF